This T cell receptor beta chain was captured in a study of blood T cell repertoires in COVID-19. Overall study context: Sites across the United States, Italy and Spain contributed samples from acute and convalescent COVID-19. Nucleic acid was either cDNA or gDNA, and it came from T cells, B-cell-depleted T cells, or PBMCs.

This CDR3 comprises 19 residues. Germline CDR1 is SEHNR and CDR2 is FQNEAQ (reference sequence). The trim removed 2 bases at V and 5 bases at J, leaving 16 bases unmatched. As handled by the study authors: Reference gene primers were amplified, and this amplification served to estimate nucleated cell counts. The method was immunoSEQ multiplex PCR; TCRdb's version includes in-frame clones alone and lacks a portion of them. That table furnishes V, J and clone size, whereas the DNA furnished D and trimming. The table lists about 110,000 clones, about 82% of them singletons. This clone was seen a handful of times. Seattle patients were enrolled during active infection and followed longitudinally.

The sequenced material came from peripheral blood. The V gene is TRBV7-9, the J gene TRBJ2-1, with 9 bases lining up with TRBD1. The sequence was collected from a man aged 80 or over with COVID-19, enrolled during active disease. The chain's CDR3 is CASSLRGDRDGQTNNEQFF. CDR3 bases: TGTGCCAGCAGCTTAAGGGGGGACAGGGACGGTCAAACCAACAATGAGCAGTTCTTC.